This TCR beta chain appears in the sequencing data of a study of blood T cell repertoires in COVID-19. The CDR3 is 15 amino acids. Only in-frame clones appear in the TCRdb table, and some are missing; sequencing was by immunoSEQ multiplex PCR. This sample has about 440,000 clones; roughly 87% occur once, and the top ten carry about 2.1%. The chain couples TRBV21-1 to TRBJ1-4; TRBD1 is the table's D call and was not checked against the DNA. TRBV21-1 corresponds to a pseudogene. The source of this sequence is a woman aged 18-29 years with acute COVID-19. Sequenced material: PBMCs or T cells enriched from blood (not recorded which). This CDR3 reads CASSKVTGTNEKLFF. The CDR3, as DNA: TGTGCCAGCAGCAAGGTCACAGGAACTAATGAAAAACTGTTTTTT.